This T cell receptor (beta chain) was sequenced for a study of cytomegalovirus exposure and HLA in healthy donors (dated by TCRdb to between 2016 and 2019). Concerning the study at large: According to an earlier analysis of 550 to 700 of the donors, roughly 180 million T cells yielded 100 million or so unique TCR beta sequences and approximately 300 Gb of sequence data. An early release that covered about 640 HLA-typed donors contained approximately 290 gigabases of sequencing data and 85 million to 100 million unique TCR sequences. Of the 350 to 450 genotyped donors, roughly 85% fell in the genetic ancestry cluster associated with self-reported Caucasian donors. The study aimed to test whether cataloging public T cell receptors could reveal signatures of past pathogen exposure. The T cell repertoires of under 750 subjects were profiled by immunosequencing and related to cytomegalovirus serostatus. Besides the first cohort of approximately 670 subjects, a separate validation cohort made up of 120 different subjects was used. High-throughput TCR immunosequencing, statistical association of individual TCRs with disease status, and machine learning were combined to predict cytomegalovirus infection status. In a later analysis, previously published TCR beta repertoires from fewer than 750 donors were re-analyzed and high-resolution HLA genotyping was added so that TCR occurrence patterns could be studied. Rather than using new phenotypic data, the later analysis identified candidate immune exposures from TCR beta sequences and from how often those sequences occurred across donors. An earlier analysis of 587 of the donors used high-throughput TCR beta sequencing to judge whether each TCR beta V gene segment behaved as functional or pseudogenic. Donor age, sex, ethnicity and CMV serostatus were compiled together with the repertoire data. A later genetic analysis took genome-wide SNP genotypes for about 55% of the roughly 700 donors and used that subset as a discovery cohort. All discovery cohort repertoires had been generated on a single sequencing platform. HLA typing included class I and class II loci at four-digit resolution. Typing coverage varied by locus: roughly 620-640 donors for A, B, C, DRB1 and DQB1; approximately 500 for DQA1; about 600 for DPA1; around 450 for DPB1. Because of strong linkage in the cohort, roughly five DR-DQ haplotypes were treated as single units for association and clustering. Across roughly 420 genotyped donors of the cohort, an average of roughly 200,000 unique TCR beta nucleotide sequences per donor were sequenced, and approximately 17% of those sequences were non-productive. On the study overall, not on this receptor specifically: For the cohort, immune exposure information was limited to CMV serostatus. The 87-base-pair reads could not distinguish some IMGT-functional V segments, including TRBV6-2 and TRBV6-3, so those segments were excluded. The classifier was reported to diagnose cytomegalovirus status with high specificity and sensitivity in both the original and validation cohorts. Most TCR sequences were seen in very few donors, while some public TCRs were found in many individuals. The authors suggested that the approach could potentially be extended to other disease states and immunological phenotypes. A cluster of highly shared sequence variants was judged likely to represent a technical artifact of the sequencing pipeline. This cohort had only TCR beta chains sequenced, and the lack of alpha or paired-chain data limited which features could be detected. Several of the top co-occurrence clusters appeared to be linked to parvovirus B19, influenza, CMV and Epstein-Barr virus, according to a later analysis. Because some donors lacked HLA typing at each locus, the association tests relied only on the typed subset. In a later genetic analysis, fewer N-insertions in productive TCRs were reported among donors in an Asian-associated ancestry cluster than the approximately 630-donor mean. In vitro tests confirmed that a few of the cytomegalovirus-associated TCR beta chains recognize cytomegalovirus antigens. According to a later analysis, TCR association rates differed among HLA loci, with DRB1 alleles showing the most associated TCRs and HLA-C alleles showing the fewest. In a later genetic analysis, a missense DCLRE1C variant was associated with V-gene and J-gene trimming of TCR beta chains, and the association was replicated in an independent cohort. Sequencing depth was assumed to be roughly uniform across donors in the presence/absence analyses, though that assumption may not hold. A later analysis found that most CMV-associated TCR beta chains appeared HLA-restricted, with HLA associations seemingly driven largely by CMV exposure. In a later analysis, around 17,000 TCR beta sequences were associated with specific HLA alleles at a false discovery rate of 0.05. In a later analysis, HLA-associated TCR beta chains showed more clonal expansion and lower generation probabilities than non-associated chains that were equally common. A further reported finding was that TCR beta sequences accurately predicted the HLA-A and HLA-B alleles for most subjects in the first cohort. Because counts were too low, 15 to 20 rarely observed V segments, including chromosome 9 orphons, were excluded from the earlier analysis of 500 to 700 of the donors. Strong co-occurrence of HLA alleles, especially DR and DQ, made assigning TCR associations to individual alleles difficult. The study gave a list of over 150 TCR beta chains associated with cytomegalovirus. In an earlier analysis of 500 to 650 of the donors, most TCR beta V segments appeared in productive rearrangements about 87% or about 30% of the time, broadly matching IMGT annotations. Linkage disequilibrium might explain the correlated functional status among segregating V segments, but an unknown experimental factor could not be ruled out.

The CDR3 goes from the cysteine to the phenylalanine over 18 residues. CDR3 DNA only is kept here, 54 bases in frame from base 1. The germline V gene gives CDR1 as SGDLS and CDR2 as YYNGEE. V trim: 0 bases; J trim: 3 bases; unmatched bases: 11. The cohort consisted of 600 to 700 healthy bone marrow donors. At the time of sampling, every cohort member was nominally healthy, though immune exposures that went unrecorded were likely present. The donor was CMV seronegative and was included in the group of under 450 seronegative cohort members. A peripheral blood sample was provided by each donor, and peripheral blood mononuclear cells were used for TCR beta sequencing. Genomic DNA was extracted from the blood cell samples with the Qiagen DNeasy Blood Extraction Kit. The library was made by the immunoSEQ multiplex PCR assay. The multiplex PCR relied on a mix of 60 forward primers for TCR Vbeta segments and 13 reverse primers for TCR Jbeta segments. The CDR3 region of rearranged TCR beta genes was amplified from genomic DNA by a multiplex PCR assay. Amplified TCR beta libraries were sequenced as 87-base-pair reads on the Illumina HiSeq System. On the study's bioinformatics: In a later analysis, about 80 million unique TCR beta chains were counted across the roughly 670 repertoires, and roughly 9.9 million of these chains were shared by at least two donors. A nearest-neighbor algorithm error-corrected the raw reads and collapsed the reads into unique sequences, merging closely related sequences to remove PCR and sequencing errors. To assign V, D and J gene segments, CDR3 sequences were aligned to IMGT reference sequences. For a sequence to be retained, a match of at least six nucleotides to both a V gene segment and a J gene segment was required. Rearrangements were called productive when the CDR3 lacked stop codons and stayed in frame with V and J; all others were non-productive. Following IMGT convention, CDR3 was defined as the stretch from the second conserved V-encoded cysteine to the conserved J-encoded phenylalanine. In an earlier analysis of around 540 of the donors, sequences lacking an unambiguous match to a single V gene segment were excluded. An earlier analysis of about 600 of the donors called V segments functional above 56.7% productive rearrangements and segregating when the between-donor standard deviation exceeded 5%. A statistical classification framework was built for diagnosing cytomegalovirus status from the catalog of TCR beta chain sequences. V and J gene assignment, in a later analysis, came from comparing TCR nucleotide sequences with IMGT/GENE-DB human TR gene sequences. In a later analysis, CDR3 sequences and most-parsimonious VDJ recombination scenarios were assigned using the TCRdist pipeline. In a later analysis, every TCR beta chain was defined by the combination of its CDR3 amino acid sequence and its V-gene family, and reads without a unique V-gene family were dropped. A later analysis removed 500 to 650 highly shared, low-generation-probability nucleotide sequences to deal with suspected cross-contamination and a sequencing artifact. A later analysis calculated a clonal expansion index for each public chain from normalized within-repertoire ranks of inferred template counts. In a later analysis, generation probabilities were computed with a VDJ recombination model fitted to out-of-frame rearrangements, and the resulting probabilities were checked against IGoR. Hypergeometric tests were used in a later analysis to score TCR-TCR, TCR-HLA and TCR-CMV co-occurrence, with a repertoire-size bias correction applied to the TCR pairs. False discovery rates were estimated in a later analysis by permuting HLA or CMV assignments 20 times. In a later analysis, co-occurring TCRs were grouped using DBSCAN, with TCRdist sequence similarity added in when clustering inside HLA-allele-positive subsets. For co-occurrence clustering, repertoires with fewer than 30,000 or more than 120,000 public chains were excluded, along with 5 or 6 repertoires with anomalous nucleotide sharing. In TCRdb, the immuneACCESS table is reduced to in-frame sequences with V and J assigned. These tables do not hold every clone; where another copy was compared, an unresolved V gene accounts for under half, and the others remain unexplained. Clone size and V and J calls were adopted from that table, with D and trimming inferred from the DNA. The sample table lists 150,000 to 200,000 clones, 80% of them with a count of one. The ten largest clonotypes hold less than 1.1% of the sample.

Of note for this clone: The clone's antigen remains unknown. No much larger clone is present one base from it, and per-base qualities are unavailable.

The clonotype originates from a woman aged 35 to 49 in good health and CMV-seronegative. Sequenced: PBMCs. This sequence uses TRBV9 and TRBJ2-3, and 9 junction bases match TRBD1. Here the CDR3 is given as CASSVGTGVGVRTDTQYF. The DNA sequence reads TGTGCCAGCAGCGTAGGGACAGGGGTTGGTGTACGTACAGATACGCAGTATTTT.